This T cell receptor (beta chain) was captured by sequencing in a study of technical replicates of blood from a few donors. V lost 3 bases, J lost 6 bases, and 5 bases lay in between. This CDR3 comprises 12 residues. Germline values: CDR1 SGHVS, CDR2 FNYEAQ. Sequenced by immunoSEQ multiplex PCR; TCRdb stores in-frame clones only, minus some. This table holds 95,000 to 100,000 clones, 90% to 96% found once. The rearrangement uses TRBV7-6 and TRBJ2-2; no firm D call. This TCR was sampled from a human donor in good health. The material sequenced was T cells isolated from PBMCs. Here the CDR3 reads CASSFVPGELFF. The CDR3 DNA sequence: TGTGCCAGCAGCTTCGTCCCCGGGGAGCTGTTTTTT.